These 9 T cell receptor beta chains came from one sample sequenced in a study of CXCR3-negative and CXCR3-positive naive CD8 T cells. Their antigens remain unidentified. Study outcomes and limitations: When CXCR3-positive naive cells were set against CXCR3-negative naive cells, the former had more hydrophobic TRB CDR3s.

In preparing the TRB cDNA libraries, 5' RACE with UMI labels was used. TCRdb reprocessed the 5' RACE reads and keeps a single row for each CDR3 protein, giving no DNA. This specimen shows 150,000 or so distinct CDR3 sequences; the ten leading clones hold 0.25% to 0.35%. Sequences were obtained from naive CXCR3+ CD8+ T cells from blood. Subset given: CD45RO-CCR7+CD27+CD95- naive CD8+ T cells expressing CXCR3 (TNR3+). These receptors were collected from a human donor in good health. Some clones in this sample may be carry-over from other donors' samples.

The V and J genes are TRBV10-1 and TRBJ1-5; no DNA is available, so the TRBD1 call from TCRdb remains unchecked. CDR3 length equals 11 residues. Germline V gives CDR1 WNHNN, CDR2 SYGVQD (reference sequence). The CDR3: CASTGNQPQHF.

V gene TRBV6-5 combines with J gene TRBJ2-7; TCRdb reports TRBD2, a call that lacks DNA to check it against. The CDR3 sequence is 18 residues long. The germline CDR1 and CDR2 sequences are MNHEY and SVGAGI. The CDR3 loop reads CASSFGLAGGESSYEQYF.

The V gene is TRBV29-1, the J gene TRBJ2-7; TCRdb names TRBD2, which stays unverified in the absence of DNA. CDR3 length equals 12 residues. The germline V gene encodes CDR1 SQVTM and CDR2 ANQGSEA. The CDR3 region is CSVRGPGLEQYF.

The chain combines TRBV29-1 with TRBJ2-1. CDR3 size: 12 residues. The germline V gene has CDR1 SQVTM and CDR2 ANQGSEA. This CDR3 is CSVLSPYNEQFF.

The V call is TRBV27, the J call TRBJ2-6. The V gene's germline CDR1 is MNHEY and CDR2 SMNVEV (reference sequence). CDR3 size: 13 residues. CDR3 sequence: CASAASGANVLTF.

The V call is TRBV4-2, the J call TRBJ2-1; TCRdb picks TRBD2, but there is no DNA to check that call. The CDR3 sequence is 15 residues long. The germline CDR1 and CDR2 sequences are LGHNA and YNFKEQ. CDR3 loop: CASSQLAGGNNEQFF.

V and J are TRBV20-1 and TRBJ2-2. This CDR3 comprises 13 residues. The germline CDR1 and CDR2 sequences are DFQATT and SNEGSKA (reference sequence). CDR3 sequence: CSERHPNTGELFF.

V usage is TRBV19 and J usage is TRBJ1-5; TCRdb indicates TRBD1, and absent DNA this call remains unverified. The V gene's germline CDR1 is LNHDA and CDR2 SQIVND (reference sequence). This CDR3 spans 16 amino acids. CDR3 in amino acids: CASSTWTGERNQPQHF.

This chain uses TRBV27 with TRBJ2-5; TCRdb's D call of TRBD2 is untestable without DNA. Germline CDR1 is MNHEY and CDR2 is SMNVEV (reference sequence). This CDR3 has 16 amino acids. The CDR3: CASSRSGTSGAETQYF.